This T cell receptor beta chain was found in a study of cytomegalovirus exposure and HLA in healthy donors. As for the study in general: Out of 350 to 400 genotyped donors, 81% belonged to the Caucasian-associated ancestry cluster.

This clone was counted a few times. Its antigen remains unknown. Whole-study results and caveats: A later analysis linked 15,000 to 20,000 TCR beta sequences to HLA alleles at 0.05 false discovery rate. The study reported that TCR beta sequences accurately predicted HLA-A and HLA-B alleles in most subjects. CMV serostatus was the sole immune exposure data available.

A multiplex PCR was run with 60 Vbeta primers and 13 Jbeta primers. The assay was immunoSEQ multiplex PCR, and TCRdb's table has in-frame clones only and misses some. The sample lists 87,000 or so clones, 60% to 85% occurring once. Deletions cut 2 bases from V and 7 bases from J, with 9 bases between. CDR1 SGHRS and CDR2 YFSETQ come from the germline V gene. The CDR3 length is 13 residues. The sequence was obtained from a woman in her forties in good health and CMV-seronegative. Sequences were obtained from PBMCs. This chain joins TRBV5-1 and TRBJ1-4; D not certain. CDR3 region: CASSLRSAEKLFF. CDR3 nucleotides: TGCGCCAGCAGCTTAAGGAGCGCTGAAAAACTGTTTTTT.